These 24 T cell receptor beta chains were all obtained from the same sample, sequenced in a study of blood T cell repertoires in COVID-19. Data came from immunoSEQ multiplex PCR; TCRdb stores just in-frame clones and leaves some out. The table has approximately 98,000 clones, about 80% seen once. Source material: peripheral blood. The receptors were sampled from a man aged 60-69 years with acute or convalescent COVID-19.

This chain uses TRBV6-2 or TRBV6-3 with TRBJ1-5; D possibly corresponds to TRBD1 (5 bases). Trimming took off 4 bases at V and 2 bases at J, with 18 bases between the two ends. There are 17 residues in the CDR3. The germline gives CDR1 MNHEY, CDR2 SVGEGT. The CDR3 bases are TGTGCCAGCAGTTCAATCCAGGGTAGTTATGGCAATCAGCCCCAGCATTTT. Protein sequence: CASSSIQGSYGNQPQHF.

The chain has TRBV5-1 and TRBJ2-1; D might be TRBD2 (6 bases). This CDR3 has 13 residues. V was clipped by 4 bases and J by 7 bases, with 12 bases between them. Germline V lookup: CDR1 SGHRS, CDR2 YFSETQ. The chain's CDR3 is CASSDGSINEQFF. In nucleotides, the CDR3 is TGCGCCAGCAGCGACGGGAGCATTAATGAGCAGTTCTTC.

This chain uses TRBV7-3 with TRBJ2-3; TRBD2 might be the D (6 bases). Germline V gene lookup returns CDR1 SGHTA and CDR2 FQGTGA. The CDR3 extends over 13 amino acids. V lost 11 bases and J lost 6, with 18 bases in between. The CDR3: CASGGPNMDTQYF. The CDR3 region has the DNA TGTGCCTCCGGAGGGCCTAATATGGATACGCAGTATTTT.

This chain joins TRBV19 and TRBJ1-4; D unresolved. Deletions cut 3 bases from V and 8 bases from J, with 16 bases between. Germline assignment: CDR1 LNHDA and CDR2 SQIVND (reference sequence). This CDR3 comprises 15 residues. CDR3 sequence (DNA): TGTGCCAGTAGTATGGTGCTGTTAGGCGGGGAAAAACTGTTTTTT. Protein: CASSMVLLGGEKLFF.

This clone appeared once. V gene TRBV30 combines with J gene TRBJ2-1, with D unresolved. Germline V gene data show CDR1 as GTSNPN and CDR2 as SVGIG (reference sequence). The V and J ends lost 1 base and 2 bases respectively, with 9 bases between them. The CDR3 is made up of 14 amino acids. CDR3: CAWSDDSAYNEQFF. CDR3 DNA: TGTGCCTGGAGTGACGACTCGGCCTACAATGAGCAGTTCTTC.

The V call is TRBV29-1, the J call TRBJ1-2; D gene unclear. Germline V gives CDR1 SQVTM, CDR2 ANQGSEA. This CDR3 region has 13 residues. V shed 4 bases and J shed 3 bases, with 12 bases lying between them. The CDR3 protein is CSVGAGADYGYTF. DNA of the CDR3: TGCAGCGTTGGGGCGGGCGCGGACTATGGCTACACCTTC.

The V gene is TRBV18, the J gene TRBJ2-3, with D perhaps TRBD2 (6 bases). The CDR3 sequence is 15 residues long. Germline V CDR1 and CDR2: KGHSH, LQKENI. V lost 0 bases and J lost 3, with 10 bases in between. The CDR3 here is CASSPPGGWTDTQYF. CDR3 bases: TGTGCCAGCTCACCACCGGGAGGTTGGACAGATACGCAGTATTTT. Full variable domain (rest looked up from reference TRBV18 and TRBJ2-3): NAGVMQNPRHLVRRRGQEARLRCSPMKGHSHVYWYRQLPEEGLKFMVYLQKENIIDESGMPKERFSAEFPKEGPSILRIQQVVRGDSAAYFCASSPPGGWTDTQYFGPGTRLTVL.

The gene calls are TRBV5-4 and TRBJ2-2; 7 positions agree with TRBD2. In germline, CDR1 is SGHNT, CDR2 YYREEE (reference sequence). The CDR3 has 15 amino acids. The trim removed 4 bases at V and 0 bases at J, leaving 3 bases unmatched. CDR3 bases: TGTGCCAGCAGCCCCGGGACTACGAACACCGGGGAGCTGTTTTTT. It translates to CASSPGTTNTGELFF. The variable domain in full, completed from reference TRBV5-4 and TRBJ2-2, reads ETGVTQSPTHLIKTRGQQVTLRCSSQSGHNTVSWYQQALGQGPQFIFQYYREEENGRGNFPPRFSGLQFPNYSSELNVNALELDDSALYLCASSPGTTNTGELFFGEGSRLTVL.

The CDR3 sequence: CASSQETGTSGRTDTQYF. The CDR3 nucleotides read TGTGCCAGCAGCCAAGAGACGGGGACTAGCGGTCGCACAGATACGCAGTATTTT. The chain combines TRBV3-1 (or the pseudogene TRBV3-2) with TRBJ2-3; 11 nucleotides agree with TRBD2. Per the germline V gene, CDR1 is LGHDT and CDR2 is YNNKEL (reference sequence). Losses at the gene ends were 0 bases for V and 1 base for J; bases not matched to a gene: 6. CDR3 size: 18 residues.

The chain employs TRBV23-1 and TRBJ2-7; D might be TRBD1 (6 bases). TRBV23-1 is assigned to the ORF class and has an uncertain function. This CDR3 region has 15 residues. V was shortened by 0 bases and J by 0 bases, with 9 bases between the two germline ends. The CDR3 DNA is TGCGCCAGCAGTCAATCTCAGGGGTTCTCCTACGAGCAGTACTTC. Protein: CASSQSQGFSYEQYF.

This clone was recorded once. The chain couples TRBV28 to TRBJ1-1; the D is unclear. V was cut by 8 bases and J by 0 bases, with 16 bases left in between. Germline assignment: CDR1 MDHEN and CDR2 SYDVKM. The CDR3 is made up of 15 amino acids. CDR3 residues: CASAGEAVVNTEAFF. CDR3 DNA sequence: TGTGCCAGCGCCGGAGAAGCGGTGGTGAACACTGAAGCTTTCTTT.

DNA of the CDR3: TGTGCCAGCAGCTTAGCCCCTGGACAGGGGAGCTACGAGCAGTACTTC. Protein product: CASSLAPGQGSYEQYF. The chain links TRBV11-3 to TRBJ2-7; 9 nucleotides match TRBD1. The length of the CDR3 is 16 residues. Losses at the gene ends were 1 base for V and 3 bases for J; bases not matched to a gene: 7. The germline CDR1 and CDR2 sequences are SGHNT and YENEEA.

This clone was counted only a few times. The chain uses TRBV3-1 (or the pseudogene TRBV3-2) and TRBJ1-2; no reliable D call. V lost 4 bases and J lost 4, with 19 bases in between. Germline assignment: CDR1 LGHDT and CDR2 YNNKEL (reference sequence). CDR3 size: 16 residues. CDR3 sequence: CASSLRSRGWGYGYTF. The CDR3, as DNA: TGTGCCAGCAGCCTCCGCTCTCGGGGTTGGGGCTATGGCTACACCTTC.

V is TRBV12-5 and J is TRBJ1-4, with a tentative D call TRBD1 (6 bases). The CDR3 has 13 residues. Trimming shortened V by 1 base and J by 7 bases, and 7 bases separated the two germline ends. CDR1 LGHNT and CDR2 FRNRAP come from the germline V gene. The CDR3 nucleotides read TGTGCTAGTGGTTTGGGGACAGTTGAAAAACTGTTTTTT. The encoded protein is CASGLGTVEKLFF.

V is TRBV5-1 and J is TRBJ2-3, with D possibly matching TRBD2 (6 bases). Trimming cost V 5 bases and J 0 bases, with 13 bases left between them. This CDR3 has 15 amino acids. CDR1 is SGHRS and CDR2 is YFSETQ in the germline V gene. This CDR3 reads CASSNGRPSTDTQYF. DNA of the CDR3: TGCGCCAGCAGTAACGGGAGACCTAGCACAGATACGCAGTATTTT.

This sequence joins TRBV9 and TRBJ2-1; TRBD2 matches at 8 bases. The CDR3 loop spans 15 amino acids. V lost 0 bases and J lost 5; bases outside the gene matches: 4. CDR1 and CDR2 from the germline V gene are SGDLS and YYNGEE. CDR3 sequence (DNA): TGTGCCAGCAGCGTAGTCAGCGGGAGCCACAATGAGCAGTTCTTC. Residues: CASSVVSGSHNEQFF.

The CDR3 nucleotides are TGTGCCCAAACAGGGGGTAATGGCTACACCTTC. Encoded protein: CAQTGGNGYTF. The chain links TRBV30 to TRBJ1-2; TRBD1 matches at 8 bases. With 8 bases clipped from V and 6 bases from J, the junction kept 5 bases outside the gene matches. The length of the CDR3 is 11 residues. Germline V gene data show CDR1 as GTSNPN and CDR2 as SVGIG (reference sequence).

This chain uses TRBV4-1 with TRBJ1-1; D remains unclear. The CDR3 has 14 residues. Germline V gene lookup returns CDR1 MGHRA and CDR2 YSYEKL. Trimming shortened V by 3 bases and J by 0 bases, and 8 bases separated the two germline ends. The CDR3 reads CASSQRALNTEAFF. The CDR3 DNA sequence: TGCGCCAGCAGCCAGAGGGCCCTGAACACTGAAGCTTTCTTT.

This chain links TRBV6-5 with TRBJ1-5, with D possibly matching TRBD1 (6 bases). Germline values: CDR1 MNHEY, CDR2 SVGAGI. V was shortened by 6 bases and J by 7 bases, with 16 bases between the two germline ends. The CDR3 covers 14 residues. Here the CDR3 DNA reads TGTGCCAGCAGGCGAGGGGGGGCGTCCCAGCCCCAGCATTTT. It encodes CASRRGGASQPQHF.

V usage is TRBV6-5 and J usage is TRBJ1-1; 7 bases are shared with TRBD1. In germline, CDR1 is MNHEY, CDR2 SVGAGI. The CDR3 runs 15 residues. V trimming: 7 bases; J trimming: 1 base; junction bases outside the gene matches: 9. CDR3: CASTTGWSGNTEAFF. The CDR3 nucleotides read TGTGCCAGCACGACAGGGTGGTCCGGGAACACTGAAGCTTTCTTT.

The V gene is TRBV19, the J gene TRBJ1-2; 7 nucleotides align to TRBD1. V gave up 7 bases and J gave up 5 bases; unmatched junction bases: 19. The CDR3 is made up of 17 amino acids. Germline-derived CDR1 and CDR2 are LNHDA and SQIVND (reference sequence). The CDR3: CASTIVFGTAEPYGYTF. In nucleotides, the CDR3 is TGTGCCAGTACGATAGTCTTCGGGACAGCGGAGCCTTATGGCTACACCTTC.

This chain connects TRBV27 to TRBJ2-5, with 7 bases aligning to TRBD1. CDR1 is MNHEY and CDR2 is SMNVEV in the germline V gene (reference sequence). Losses at the gene ends were 6 bases for V and 5 bases for J; bases not matched to a gene: 21. The CDR3 extends over 18 amino acids. This CDR3 reads CASSPTTYRGGDWETQYF. CDR3 bases: TGTGCCAGCAGCCCCACAACCTACAGGGGTGGAGACTGGGAGACCCAGTACTTC.

As regards this clone: This same CDR3 is encoded by further DNA sequences in the sample. The chain couples TRBV9 to TRBJ1-1, with D possibly TRBD1 on 5 matching bases. Trimming took 4 bases from V and 4 from J, leaving 17 bases between them. Germline V CDR1 and CDR2: SGDLS, YYNGEE. The CDR3 is 15 amino acids. The CDR3 region is CASSPSGGVGTEAFF. Written as DNA, the CDR3 is TGTGCCAGCAGCCCCTCGGGGGGAGTGGGCACTGAAGCTTTCTTT.

The CDR3, as DNA: TGTGCCAGCAGTTTGGACAGGGTAGAGAAAAAACTGTTTTTT. This codes for CASSLDRVEKKLFF. This chain links TRBV3-1 (or the pseudogene TRBV3-2) with TRBJ1-4, with TRBD1 identical over 8 bases. The CDR3 loop spans 14 amino acids. Germline CDR1 is LGHDT and CDR2 is YNNKEL (reference sequence). Unmatched junction bases numbered 9, after V lost 6 bases and J lost 9 bases.